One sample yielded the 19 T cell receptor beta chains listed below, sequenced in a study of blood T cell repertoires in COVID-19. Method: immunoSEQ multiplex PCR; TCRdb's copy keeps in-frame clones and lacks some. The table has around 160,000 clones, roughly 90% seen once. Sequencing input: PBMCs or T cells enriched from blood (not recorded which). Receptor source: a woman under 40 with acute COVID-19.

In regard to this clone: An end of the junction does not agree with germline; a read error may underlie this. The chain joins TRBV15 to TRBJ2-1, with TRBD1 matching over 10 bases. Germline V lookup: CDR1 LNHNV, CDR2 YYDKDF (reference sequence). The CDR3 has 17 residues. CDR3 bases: TGTGCCACCAGCAGGGATTGGACAGGGGGTCGGGAGAATGCGCAGTTCTTC. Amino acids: CATSRDWTGGRENAQFF.

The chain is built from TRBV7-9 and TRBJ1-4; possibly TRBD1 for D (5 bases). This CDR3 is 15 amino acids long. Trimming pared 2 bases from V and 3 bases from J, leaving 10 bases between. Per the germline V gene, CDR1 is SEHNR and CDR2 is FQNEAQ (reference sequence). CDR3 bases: TGTGCCAGCAGCTTAACCGGGGGGGCTAATGAAAAACTGTTTTTT. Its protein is CASSLTGGANEKLFF. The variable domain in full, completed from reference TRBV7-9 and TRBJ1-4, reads DTGVSQNPRHKITKRGQNVTFRCDPISEHNRLYWYRQTLGQGPEFLTYFQNEAQLEKSRLLSDRFSAERPKGSFSTLEIQRTEQGDSAMYLCASSLTGGANEKLFFGSGTQLSVL.

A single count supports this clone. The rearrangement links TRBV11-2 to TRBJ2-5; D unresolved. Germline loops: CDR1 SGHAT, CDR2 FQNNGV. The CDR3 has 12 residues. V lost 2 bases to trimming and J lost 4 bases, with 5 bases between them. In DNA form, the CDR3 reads TGTGCCAGCAGCTTACTGGCAGAGACCCAGTACTTC. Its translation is CASSLLAETQYF.

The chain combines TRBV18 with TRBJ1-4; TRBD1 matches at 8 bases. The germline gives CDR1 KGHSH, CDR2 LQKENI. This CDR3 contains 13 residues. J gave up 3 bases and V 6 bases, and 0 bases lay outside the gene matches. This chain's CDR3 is CASSGQANEKLFF. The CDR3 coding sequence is TGTGCCAGCTCGGGACAGGCTAATGAAAAACTGTTTTTT.

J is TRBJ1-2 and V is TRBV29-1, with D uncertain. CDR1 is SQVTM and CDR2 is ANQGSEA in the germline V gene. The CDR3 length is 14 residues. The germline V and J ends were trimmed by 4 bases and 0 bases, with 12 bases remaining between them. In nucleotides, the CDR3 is TGCAGCGTTGGAACCGGTGTTACTAACTATGGCTACACCTTC. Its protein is CSVGTGVTNYGYTF.

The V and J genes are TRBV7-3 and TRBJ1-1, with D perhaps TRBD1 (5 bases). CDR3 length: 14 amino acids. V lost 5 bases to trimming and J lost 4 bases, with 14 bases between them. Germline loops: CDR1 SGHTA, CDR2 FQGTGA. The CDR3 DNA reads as TGTGCCAGCAGCCCGACAGTTTCGGGCACTGAAGCTTTCTTT. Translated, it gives CASSPTVSGTEAFF.

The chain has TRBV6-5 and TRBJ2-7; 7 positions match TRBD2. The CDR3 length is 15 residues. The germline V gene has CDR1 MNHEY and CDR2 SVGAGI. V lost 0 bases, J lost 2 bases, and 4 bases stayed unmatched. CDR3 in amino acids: CASSYSIGRTYEQYF. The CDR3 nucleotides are TGTGCCAGCAGTTACTCGATCGGGAGGACCTACGAGCAGTACTTC.

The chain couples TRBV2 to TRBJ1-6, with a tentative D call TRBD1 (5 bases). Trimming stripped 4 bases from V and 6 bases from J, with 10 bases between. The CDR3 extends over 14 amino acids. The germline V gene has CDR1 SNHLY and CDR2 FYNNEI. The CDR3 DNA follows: TGTGCCAGCAGTGCCCGGGACTTTAATTCACCCCTCCACTTT. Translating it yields CASSARDFNSPLHF.

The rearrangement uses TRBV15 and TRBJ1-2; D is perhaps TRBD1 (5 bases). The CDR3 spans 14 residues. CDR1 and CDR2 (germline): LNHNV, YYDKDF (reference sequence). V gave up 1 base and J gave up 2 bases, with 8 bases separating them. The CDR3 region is CATSRGRGNYGYTF. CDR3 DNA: TGTGCCACCAGCAGAGGGCGGGGCAACTATGGCTACACCTTC.

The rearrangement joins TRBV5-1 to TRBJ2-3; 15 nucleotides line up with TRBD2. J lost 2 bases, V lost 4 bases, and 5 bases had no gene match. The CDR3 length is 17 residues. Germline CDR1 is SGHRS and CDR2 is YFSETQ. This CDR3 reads CASSPWTSGRVTDTQYF. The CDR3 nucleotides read TGCGCCAGCAGCCCCTGGACTAGCGGGAGGGTCACAGATACGCAGTATTTT.

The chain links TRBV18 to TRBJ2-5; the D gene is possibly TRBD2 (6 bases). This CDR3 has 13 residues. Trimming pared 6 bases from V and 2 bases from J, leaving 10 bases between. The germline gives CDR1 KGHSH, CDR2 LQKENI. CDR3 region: CASSPGTQETQYF. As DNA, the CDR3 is TGTGCCAGCTCCCCTGGGACTCAAGAGACCCAGTACTTC.

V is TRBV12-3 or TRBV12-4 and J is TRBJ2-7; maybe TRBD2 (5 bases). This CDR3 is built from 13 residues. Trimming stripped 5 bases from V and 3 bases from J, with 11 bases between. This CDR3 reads CASSGISGYEQYF. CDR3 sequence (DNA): TGTGCCAGCAGTGGTATAAGCGGCTACGAGCAGTACTTC.

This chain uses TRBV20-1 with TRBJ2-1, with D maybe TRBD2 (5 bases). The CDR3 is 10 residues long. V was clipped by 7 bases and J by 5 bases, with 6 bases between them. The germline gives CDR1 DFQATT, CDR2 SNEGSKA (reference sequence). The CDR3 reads CSGRDNEQFF. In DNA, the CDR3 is TGCAGTGGGCGGGACAATGAGCAGTTCTTC.

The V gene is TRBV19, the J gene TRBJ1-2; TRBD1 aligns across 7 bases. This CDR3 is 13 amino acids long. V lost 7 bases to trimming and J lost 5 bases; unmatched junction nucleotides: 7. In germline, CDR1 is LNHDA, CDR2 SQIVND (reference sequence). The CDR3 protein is CASTRDSIYGYTF. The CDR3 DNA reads TGTGCCAGTACCCGGGACAGTATTTATGGCTACACCTTC.

This CDR3 reads CASSLAGGSTDTQYF. DNA for the CDR3: TGTGCCAGCAGCTTAGCGGGAGGGAGCACAGATACGCAGTATTTT. V is TRBV6-4 and J is TRBJ2-3; TRBD2 matches at 11 bases. Trimming at V came to 6 bases and at J to 0 bases, leaving 2 bases not matched to a gene. Germline V gene data show CDR1 as MRHNA and CDR2 as SNTAGT. The CDR3 consists of 15 residues.

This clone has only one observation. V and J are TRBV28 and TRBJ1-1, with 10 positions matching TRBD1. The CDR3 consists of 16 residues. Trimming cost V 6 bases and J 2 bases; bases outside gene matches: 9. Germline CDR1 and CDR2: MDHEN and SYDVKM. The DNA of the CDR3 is TGTGCCAGCAGCCCAATTGGGACAGGGGTAAACACTGAAGCTTTCTTT. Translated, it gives CASSPIGTGVNTEAFF.

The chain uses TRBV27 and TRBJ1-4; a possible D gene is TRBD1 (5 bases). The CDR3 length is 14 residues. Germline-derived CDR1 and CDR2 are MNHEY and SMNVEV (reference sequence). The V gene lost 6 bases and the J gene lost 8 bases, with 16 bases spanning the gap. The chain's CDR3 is CASRNEDWGEKLFF. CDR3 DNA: TGTGCCAGCAGGAATGAGGATTGGGGCGAAAAACTGTTTTTT.

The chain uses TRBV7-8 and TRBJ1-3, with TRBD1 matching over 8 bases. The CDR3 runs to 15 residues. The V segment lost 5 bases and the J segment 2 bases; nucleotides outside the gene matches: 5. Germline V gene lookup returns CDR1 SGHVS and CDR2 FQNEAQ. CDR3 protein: CASSLQGETGNTIYF. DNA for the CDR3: TGTGCCAGCAGCCTACAGGGGGAAACTGGAAACACCATATATTTT.

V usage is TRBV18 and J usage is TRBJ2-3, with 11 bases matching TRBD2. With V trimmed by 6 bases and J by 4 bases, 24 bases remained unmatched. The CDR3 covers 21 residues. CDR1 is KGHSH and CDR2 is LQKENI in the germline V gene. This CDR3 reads CASSPLEDSGRAYPWPDTQYF. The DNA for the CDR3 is TGTGCCAGCTCCCCTCTCGAAGATAGCGGGAGGGCCTACCCCTGGCCAGATACGCAGTATTTT.